The 9 T cell receptor beta chains listed next were all sequenced from one sample in a study of coeliac disease. Study-level findings and limits: Lower clonality than controls marked TRB and TRG repertoires from active celiac intraepithelial and lamina propria samples.

Their recognized antigens are unknown. The protocol was immunoSEQ multiplex PCR, while the TCRdb copy is restricted to in-frame clones and leaves out a portion. The table lists 3,000 to 4,000 clones, approximately 70% of them singletons, with 4.5% to 6% in the top ten. Material for sequencing was intraepithelial lymphocytes from the gut. The receptors shown here come from a woman aged 60-70 years with active celiac disease.

The chain uses TRBV5-8 and TRBJ1-6, with 7 bases identical to TRBD1. There are 15 residues in the CDR3. The junction had 16 bases not matched to a gene; V was cut back by 3 bases and J by 16 bases. Per germline, CDR1 SGHTS and CDR2 YDEGEE. The CDR3 nucleotides read TGTGCCAGCAGCTCCAATGTACAGGGGACCACTCTTCTCCACTTT. This gives the protein CASSSNVQGTTLLHF.

This clone was seen once. CDR3: CASSLGEGSATQYF. CDR3 DNA sequence: TGCGCCAGCAGCTTAGGGGAGGGGAGCGCTACGCAGTATTTT. The chain links TRBV5-1 to TRBJ2-3, with 7 bases lining up with TRBD2. This CDR3 is built from 14 residues. V trimming: 2 bases; J trimming: 8 bases; junction bases outside the gene matches: 8. Germline V lookup: CDR1 SGHRS, CDR2 YFSETQ.

The chain employs TRBV10-3 and TRBJ2-2, with 8 bases identical to TRBD2. V lost 9 bases, J lost 0 bases, and 9 bases stayed unmatched. The CDR3 length is 16 residues. Germline V gene data show CDR1 as ENHRY and CDR2 as SYGVKD. The CDR3 region is CAMQPGGGPNTGELFF. In DNA form, the CDR3 reads TGTGCCATGCAACCGGGGGGGGGCCCGAACACCGGGGAGCTGTTTTTT.

This clone has a handful of counts. V is TRBV6-5 and J is TRBJ2-7; 16 bases line up with TRBD2. The CDR3 loop spans 13 amino acids. J gave up 7 bases and V 8 bases, and 2 bases lay outside the gene matches. CDR1 and CDR2 (germline): MNHEY, SVGAGI. CDR3 sequence (DNA): TGTGCCAGCGGGGGACTAGCGGGAGGGGAGCAGTACTTC. Protein product: CASGGLAGGEQYF.

The CDR3 here is CASSQRTGISGANVLTF. CDR3 nucleotide sequence: TGTGCCAGCAGCCAAAGAACAGGTATCTCTGGGGCCAACGTCCTGACTTTC. V usage is TRBV5-4 and J usage is TRBJ2-6; a weak D match, TRBD1 (5 bases). Trimming removed 4 bases at V and 0 bases at J, with 14 bases between. Germline V CDR1 and CDR2: SGHNT, YYREEE (reference sequence). This CDR3 has 17 residues.

This rearrangement joins TRBV7-3 to TRBJ1-1; 7 positions match TRBD1. This CDR3 region has 15 residues. The junction had 7 bases not matched to a gene; V was cut back by 5 bases and J by 1 base. CDR1 and CDR2 from the germline V gene are SGHTA and FQGTGA. Here the CDR3 DNA reads TGTGCCAGCAGCCCAAGGGACAGACGGAACACTGAAGCTTTCTTT. This sequence encodes CASSPRDRRNTEAFF.

The gene calls are TRBV19 and TRBJ1-2, with D possibly being TRBD1 (6 bases). This CDR3 is built from 15 residues. Germline V lookup: CDR1 LNHDA, CDR2 SQIVND (reference sequence). The germline V and J ends were trimmed by 7 bases and 4 bases, with 19 bases remaining between them. The CDR3 DNA follows: TGTGCCAGTACCTCCCGTGGGGGACACCCCTATGGCTACACCTTC. Translated, it gives CASTSRGGHPYGYTF. The full variable domain, completed using reference TRBV19 and TRBJ1-2, is DGGITQSPKYLFRKEGQNVTLSCEQNLNHDAMYWYRQDPGQGLRLIYYSQIVNDFQKGDIAEGYSVSREKKESFPLTVTSAQKNPTAFYLCASTSRGGHPYGYTFGSGTRLTVV.

V usage is TRBV7-9 and J usage is TRBJ2-1; weak D call: TRBD1 (6 bases). This CDR3 comprises 16 residues. V shed 3 bases and J shed 0 bases, with 12 bases lying between them. CDR1 is SEHNR, CDR2 FQNEAQ, per germline (reference sequence). The DNA of the CDR3 is TGTGCCAGCAGCTTTCCGGGACATGTCTCCTACAATGAGCAGTTCTTC. Its protein product is CASSFPGHVSYNEQFF. Together with reference TRBV7-9 and TRBJ2-1, the CDR3 gives the full variable domain: DTGVSQNPRHKITKRGQNVTFRCDPISEHNRLYWYRQTLGQGPEFLTYFQNEAQLEKSRLLSDRFSAERPKGSFSTLEIQRTEQGDSAMYLCASSFPGHVSYNEQFFGPGTRLTVL.

The rearrangement joins TRBV25-1 to TRBJ1-3, with D tentatively TRBD1 (6 bases). Trimming cost V 3 bases and J 0 bases, with 9 bases left between them. This CDR3 contains 15 residues. The germline gives CDR1 MGHDK, CDR2 SYGVNS. The CDR3 spells CASSEDSNSGNTIYF. The CDR3 DNA is TGTGCCAGCAGTGAGGACAGTAACTCTGGAAACACCATATATTTT.